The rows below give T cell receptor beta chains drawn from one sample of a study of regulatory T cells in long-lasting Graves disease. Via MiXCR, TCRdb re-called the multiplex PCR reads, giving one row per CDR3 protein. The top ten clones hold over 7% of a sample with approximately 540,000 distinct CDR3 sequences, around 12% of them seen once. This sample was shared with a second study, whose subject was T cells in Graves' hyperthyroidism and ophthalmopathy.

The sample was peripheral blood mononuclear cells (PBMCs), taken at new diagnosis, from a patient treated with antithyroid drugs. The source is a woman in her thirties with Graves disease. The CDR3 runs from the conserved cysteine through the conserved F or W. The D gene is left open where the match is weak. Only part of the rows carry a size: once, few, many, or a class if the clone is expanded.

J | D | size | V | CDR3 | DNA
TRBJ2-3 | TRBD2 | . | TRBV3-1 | CASSQGTLAGATDTQYF | TGTGCCAGCAGCCAAGGAACTCTAGCGGGAGCAACAGATACGCAGTATTTT
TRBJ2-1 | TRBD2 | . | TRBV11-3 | CASSPRTSWGYNEQFF | TGTGCCAGCAGCCCACGGACTAGCTGGGGTTACAATGAGCAGTTCTTC
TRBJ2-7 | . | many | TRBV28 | CASSLYGSSYEQYF | TGTGCCAGCAGTTTATATGGCAGCTCCTACGAGCAGTACTTC
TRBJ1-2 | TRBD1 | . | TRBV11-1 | CASSQPGTGGRGYTF | TGCGCCAGCAGCCAACCCGGGACAGGGGGACGAGGCTACACCTTC
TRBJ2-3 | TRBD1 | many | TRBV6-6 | CASSYSLTGTDTQYF | TGTGCCAGCAGTTACTCGTTGACAGGGACAGATACGCAGTATTTT
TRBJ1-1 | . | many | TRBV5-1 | CASRGVGGNTEAFF | TGCGCCAGCAGAGGTGTGGGGGGAAACACTGAAGCTTTCTTT
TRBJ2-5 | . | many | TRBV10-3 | CAIRAGGQETQYF | TGTGCCATCAGGGCAGGGGGGCAGGAGACCCAGTACTTC
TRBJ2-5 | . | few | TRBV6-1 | CASSDRLSQETQYF | TGTGCCAGCAGTGACCGACTATCGCAAGAGACCCAGTACTTC
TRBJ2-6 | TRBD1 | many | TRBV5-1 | CASSVFGGQGANGANVLTF | TGCGCCAGCAGCGTTTTTGGGGGACAGGGGGCGAATGGGGCCAACGTCCTGACTTTC
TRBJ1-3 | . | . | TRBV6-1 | CASSTGQTLGAIYF | TGTGCCAGCAGTACCGGACAGACCCTTGGCGCCATATATTTT
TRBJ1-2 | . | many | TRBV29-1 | CSVDRGLLGYTF | TGCAGCGTTGACAGGGGACTTCTTGGCTACACCTTC
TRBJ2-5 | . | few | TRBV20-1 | CSAKGDPSRTQYF | TGCAGTGCTAAGGGGGACCCGAGTAGGACCCAGTACTTC
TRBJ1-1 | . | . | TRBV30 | CAGRRNTEAFF | TGTGCGGGGCGGAGGAACACTGAAGCTTTCTTT
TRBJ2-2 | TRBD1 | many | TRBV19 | CASRVTGGTGELFF | TGTGCCAGTAGGGTGACAGGGGGCACCGGGGAGCTGTTTTTT
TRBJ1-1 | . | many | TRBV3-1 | CASSQGWTDAFF | TGTGCCAGCAGCCAAGGATGGACAGACGCTTTCTTT
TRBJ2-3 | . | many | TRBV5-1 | CASFAGPPDSSTDTQYF | TGCGCCAGCTTCGCGGGACCTCCAGATTCCAGCACAGATACGCAGTATTTT
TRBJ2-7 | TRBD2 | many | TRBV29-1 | CSVEDPMGGQGGYEQYF | TGCAGCGTTGAAGATCCCATGGGAGGGCAGGGAGGCTACGAGCAGTACTTC
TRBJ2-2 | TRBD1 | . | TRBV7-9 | CASSPDRGYTGELFF | TGTGCCAGCAGCCCCGACAGGGGATACACCGGGGAGCTGTTTTTT
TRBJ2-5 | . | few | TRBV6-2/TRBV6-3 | CASRPRGPQETQYF | TGTGCCAGCAGACCCCGGGGGCCCCAAGAGACCCAGTACTTC
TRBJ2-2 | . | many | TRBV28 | CASRSPFGPNTGELFF | TGTGCCAGCAGGTCCCCTTTTGGACCTAACACCGGGGAGCTGTTTTTT
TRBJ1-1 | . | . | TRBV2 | CASGIRQNTEAFF | TGTGCCAGCGGAATCCGACAGAACACTGAAGCTTTCTTT
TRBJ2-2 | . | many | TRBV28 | CASSQQGNTGELFF | TGTGCCAGCAGTCAACAGGGGAACACCGGGGAGCTGTTTTTT
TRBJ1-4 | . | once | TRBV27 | CASSLREGNEKLFF | TGTGCCAGCAGCCTCAGGGAAGGGAATGAAAAACTGTTTTTT
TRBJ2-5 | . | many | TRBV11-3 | CASSWQPQETQYF | TGTGCCAGCAGCTGGCAGCCACAAGAGACCCAGTACTTC
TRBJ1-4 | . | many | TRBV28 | CASSPGGLTNEKLFF | TGTGCCAGCAGCCCGGGGGGTCTGACTAATGAAAAACTGTTTTTT
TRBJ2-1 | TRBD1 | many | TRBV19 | CASTVDRVSYNEQFF | TGTGCCAGTACGGTCGACAGGGTCTCCTACAATGAGCAGTTCTTC
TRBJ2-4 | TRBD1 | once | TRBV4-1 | CASSQATGVMDIQYF | TGCGCCAGCAGCCAAGCAACAGGGGTTATGGACATTCAGTACTTC
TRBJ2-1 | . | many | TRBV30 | CAWSDYNEQFF | TGTGCCTGGAGTGACTACAATGAGCAGTTCTTC
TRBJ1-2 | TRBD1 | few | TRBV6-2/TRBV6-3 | CASSEWGQGVYGYTF | TGTGCCAGCAGTGAATGGGGACAGGGGGTCTATGGCTACACCTTC
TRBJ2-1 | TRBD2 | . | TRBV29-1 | CSVGTSGSNEQFF | TGCAGCGTTGGGACTAGCGGCTCCAATGAGCAGTTCTTC
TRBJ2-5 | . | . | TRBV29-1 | CSVEPWAAGHLQETQYF | TGCAGCGTTGAACCTTGGGCGGCGGGACACTTGCAAGAGACCCAGTACTTC
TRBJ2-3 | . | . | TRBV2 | CARRVTDTQYF | TGTGCCAGGAGGGTCACAGATACGCAGTATTTT
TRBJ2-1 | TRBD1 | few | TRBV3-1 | CASSLRGRAYNEQFF | TGTGCCAGCAGCCTCAGGGGGCGGGCCTACAATGAGCAGTTCTTC
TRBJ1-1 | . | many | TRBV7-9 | CASSTSDRLMNTEAFF | TGTGCCAGCAGCACGTCGGACAGACTCATGAACACTGAAGCTTTCTTT
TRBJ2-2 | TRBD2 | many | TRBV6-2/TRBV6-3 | CASSGLAGDTGELFF | TGTGCCAGCAGTGGACTAGCGGGAGACACCGGGGAGCTGTTTTTT
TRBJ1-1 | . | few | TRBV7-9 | CASRPDSAQAFF | TGTGCCAGCAGACCCGACAGCGCCCAAGCTTTCTTT
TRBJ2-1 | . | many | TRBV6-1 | CASSQPGAPDFNEQFF | TGTGCCAGCAGTCAACCAGGGGCCCCTGACTTTAATGAGCAGTTCTTC